The text below deals with one T cell receptor beta chain. This clonotype was recorded many times. Its antigen is currently not known. No per-base quality is available; no much larger clone lies one base away. The sample belongs to a study of T cells in Graves' hyperthyroidism and ophthalmopathy (dated by TCRdb to the late 2010s). The study in broad terms: Peripheral blood samples were taken at initial diagnosis, before any treatment was given. TCR V-J signatures able to tell the groups apart were searched for in a discovery cohort of around 95 patients, of whom roughly 42 had Graves' ophthalmopathy and roughly 59 had stable Graves' hyperthyroidism. Prospective prediction of ophthalmopathy was tested in an independent validation cohort consisting of roughly 20 hyperthyroidism patients and some 16 patients who later progressed to ophthalmopathy. The roughly 90 discovery patients were divided at random into training and test sets in a 7:3 ratio. The study also compared thyroid tissue and blood T-cell repertoires from 5 to 7 Graves' hyperthyroidism patients. After sampling, hyperthyroidism patients received methimazole starting at 30 mg daily, and ophthalmopathy patients received high-dose intravenous methylprednisolone. The paper describes TCR Vbeta CDR3 sequencing of 120 to 150 peripheral blood samples, made up of under 50 ophthalmopathy patients, 70 to 75 hyperthyroidism patients and roughly 17 progressor patients. What the work shows at the level of the full study, not this receptor alone: Most expanded thyroid clonotypes (frequency above 0.001) were also detected in blood, suggesting blood repertoires may reflect thyroid immune responses. No statistical method was used to set the sample size in advance, and investigators knew the group allocation. In validation, progression to ophthalmopathy was predicted by the model with 70.59% sensitivity and roughly 76% specificity, a median of around 5.9 months before onset. A model built on a 13 V-J signature distinguished ophthalmopathy from stable hyperthyroidism, reaching about 88% sensitivity and about 81% specificity in cross-validation and 80%/75% in testing.

The TCR beta CDR3 regions were amplified from RNA transcripts. The first round of RT-PCR for the TCR CDR3 was performed with the HTBI primer set and the Qiagen OneStep RT-PCR kit. Libraries were constructed in a second round of multiplex PCR, after which size selection and purification were carried out. Libraries were sequenced paired-end with 100 bp reads on an Illumina HiSeq2000. From the authors' description of their analysis: Raw data were processed with SOAPnuke, discarding reads with adapters, uncalled bases, mean Phred below 15, or no exact constant-primer or identifier match. COPE v1.2.5 was used to merge the high-quality paired reads, and each unique nucleotide sequence was defined as a clonotype. Clonotypes were aligned to IMGT TRBV, TRBD and TRBJ reference segments using MiTCR v1.1. Analysis was restricted to V-J combinations with a frequency above 0.0001, which covered roughly 99% of repertoires. A TCS score was defined as the ratio between F50 (clonal expansion) and ExV (chaos), using BLOSUM62-based TCRdist between CDR3 peptides within each V-J. Welch's t-statistics and random forest reduced approximately 520 V-J features to roughly 13, which were used in a naive Bayes classifier (R e1071). TCRdb reprocessed the public reads (quality trimming at Q25 with fastp, clone calling with MiXCR) and kept in-frame beta chains. Every entry covers one CDR3 protein and lists the most common genes and DNA from its rows. The authors' filters were not applied to this entry. The sample table shows 250,000 to 400,000 distinct CDR3 sequences, and roughly 13% are seen once. Approximately 35% of the sample lies in the top ten.

In the ophthalmopathy patients, disease was moderately to severely active, with a Clinical Activity Score of 3 or more, a NOSPECS grade of 4 or more, and a duration of less than 3 months. Any patient with an uncontrolled infection, another autoimmune disease, pregnancy or lactation was excluded. Diagnoses were established on the basis of clinical symptoms, serum thyroxine and TRAb, thyroid ultrasound, and orbital computed tomography. PBMCs were isolated from 7.5 to 10 ml of fresh peripheral blood by Ficoll-Paque density gradient centrifugation. Trizol reagent was used to extract total RNA, and RNA quality was then checked on an Agilent 2100 Bioanalyzer. CDR1 and CDR2, per the germline V gene, are MNHNS and SASEGT. V was cut back by 6 bases and J by 9 bases, leaving a gap of 9 bases between them. From its cysteine to its phenylalanine, the CDR3 spans 11 amino acids. Just CDR3 DNA is preserved here, 33 bases in frame from base 1.

The sequencing sample was made of blood. The receptor was isolated from a woman between 40 and 50 years old with Graves' ophthalmopathy. Rearrangement joined TRBV6-1 to TRBJ2-1, with the D segment identity uncertain. This receptor carries the CDR3 CASRHTGEQFF. The DNA reads as follows: TGTGCCAGCAGGCACACCGGTGAGCAGTTCTTC.